The present entry profiles one T cell receptor (beta chain) with its context. The source of the sample is a study of blood T cell repertoires in COVID-19. On the study more broadly: Acute and convalescent COVID-19 samples came from the United States, Italy and Spain.

The CDR3 extends over 15 amino acids. As processed by the authors: Estimation of nucleated cell counts relied on the amplification of reference gene primers. Profiling relied on immunoSEQ multiplex PCR, and the TCRdb table lists in-frame clones only, not all of them. V and J calls and clone size come straight from that table; D and trimming were deduced from the DNA. The sample includes fewer than 50,000 clones, approximately 90% seen only once; the top ten take 4.7%. In Seattle, patients joined the study during active infection and were tracked longitudinally. V gene TRBV21-1 combines with J gene TRBJ2-1; the DNA was not used to check the table's D call, TRBD2. TRBV21-1 has pseudogene status. This TCR was recovered from a man aged 55 to 69 with COVID-19, enrolled during active disease. Sequencing was done on a sample of peripheral blood. The CDR3 nucleotides are TGTGCCAGCAGCATCGGGACTAGCGGATACAATGAGCAGTTCTTC. The encoded protein is CASSIGTSGYNEQFF.